The text below deals with one TCR beta chain. The length of the CDR3 is 14 residues. The germline CDR1 and CDR2 sequences are MRHNA and SNTAGT. The ends were cut back, 3 bases at V and 6 bases at J, with 13 bases in the middle. These data are taken from a study of blood T cell repertoires in COVID-19. Profiled with immunoSEQ multiplex PCR; TCRdb holds only in-frame clones, not every one. The table has over 85,000 clones, roughly 85% seen once. The sample taken for sequencing was peripheral blood. The TCR comes from a human donor in a cohort sampled during active COVID-19. The chain is built from TRBV6-4 and TRBJ2-3; possible D gene TRBD2, 5 bases. CDR3 amino acids: CASSEGVEHDTQYF. CDR3 nucleotides: TGTGCCAGCAGTGAGGGAGTAGAACACGATACGCAGTATTTT.